The clone carrying this T cell receptor beta chain was recorded a few times. Its antigen remains unknown. CDR1 ENHRY and CDR2 SYGVKD come from the germline V gene. V was pared by 0 bases and J by 6 bases, with 14 bases between. This CDR3 region has 15 residues. The method was immunoSEQ multiplex PCR; TCRdb's version includes in-frame clones alone and lacks a portion of them. The data hold approximately 82,000 clones, with just over 85% observed a single time. These data come from a study of OX40 agonist ivuxolimab in advanced cancers. For the study at large: Patients received intravenous ivuxolimab every 2 weeks at 0.01 to 10 mg/kg. Three dose-escalation patients had partial responses: one with hepatocellular carcinoma and two with cutaneous melanoma. Findings and caveats of the study: On average, a greater number of expanded clones characterised CD8+ T cells relative to CD4+.

The source is an adult with an advanced solid tumor such as melanoma, head and neck, liver or kidney cancer. The rearrangement joins TRBV10-3 to TRBJ1-2, with a tentative D call TRBD1 (6 bases). Sequencing was performed on CD4+ or CD8+ T cells sorted from blood, taken in a trial of the OX40 agonist ivuxolimab. CDR3 region: CAISESSVDRHGYTF. The CDR3 nucleotides are TGTGCCATCAGTGAGTCGTCGGTTGACAGGCATGGCTACACCTTC.